This entry is about one T cell receptor beta chain. What it binds is unknown. This specimen belongs to a study of T cells after yellow fever vaccination. Study-wide results and caveats: The study re-detected most primary-vaccination clones after the booster (about 96% CD4, around 89% CD8).

Germline loops: CDR1 MGHRA, CDR2 YSYEKL. This CDR3 region has 19 residues. After removal of 1 base from V and 3 bases from J, the junction contained 11 bases not matched to a gene. Researchers made TCR cDNA using 5'RACE template switching, and this step added a universal primer site and UMIs. TCRdb reanalysed the 5' RACE reads using MiXCR and keeps one entry per CDR3 protein. The profile shows hundreds of thousands of distinct CDR3 sequences, around 20% of them singletons. The V gene is TRBV4-1, the J gene TRBJ1-4, with TRBD1 matching 10 bases. The receptor was isolated from a man aged 18 to 30 who received the YFV17D yellow fever vaccine. Source: PBMCs, taken before the yellow fever booster vaccination. CDR3 amino acids: CASSQVPGQGNVANEKLFF. The CDR3 DNA sequence: TGCGCCAGCAGCCAAGTACCGGGACAGGGGAATGTAGCTAATGAAAAACTGTTTTTT.